The 10 T cell receptor beta chains below all came from one sample that was sequenced in a study of PD-1 blockade in classical Hodgkin lymphoma. Using immunoSEQ multiplex PCR, the repertoire was profiled, and TCRdb retains in-frame clones only, with some absent. The sample carries about 110,000 clones, roughly 90% recorded once. Described time point: cycle 4 day 1 (C4D1), after 5 to 7 weeks of nivolumab. All patients experienced relapse after autologous stem cell transplantation, and brentuximab vedotin exposure was variable. The specimen comprised peripheral blood mononuclear cells (PBMCs), sampled before the fourth cycle of nivolumab. The receptors derive from a human donor with classical Hodgkin lymphoma.

This clone has just one count. This chain links TRBV5-8 with TRBJ1-2; perhaps TRBD1 as D (5 bases). V lost 0 bases and J lost 4, with 13 bases in between. There are 15 residues in the CDR3. Per the germline V gene, CDR1 is SGHTS and CDR2 is YDEGEE. DNA of the CDR3: TGTGCCAGCAGCTTGGAAACCAGGGTCTTCTATGGCTACACCTTC. It codes for CASSLETRVFYGYTF.

The rearrangement joins TRBV4-1 to TRBJ2-2, with a possible D match to TRBD1 (6 bases). Germline assignment: CDR1 MGHRA and CDR2 YSYEKL. The CDR3 is 16 residues long. The V end lost 6 bases, the J end lost 3 bases, and 17 bases lay between the germline ends. CDR3: CASSGDRAGDTGELFF. The CDR3 bases are TGCGCCAGCAGTGGGGATCGGGCAGGGGACACCGGGGAGCTGTTTTTT.

This clone was picked up a small number of times. The V gene is TRBV5-1, the J gene TRBJ2-3; no clear D gene. The CDR3 has 14 residues. The germline V gene encodes CDR1 SGHRS and CDR2 YFSETQ. V was trimmed by 3 bases and J by 4 bases, leaving 12 bases between them. CDR3 residues: CASSSIPSADTQYF. The CDR3 nucleotides read TGCGCCAGCAGCTCCATACCAAGTGCAGATACGCAGTATTTT.

In its sample, this clone was seen once. V and J are TRBV19 and TRBJ2-5; 9 bases align to TRBD1. CDR3 length: 15 amino acids. Germline trimming cut 4 bases from V and 5 bases from J; bases unmatched to any gene: 8. Germline assignment: CDR1 LNHDA and CDR2 SQIVND (reference sequence). This CDR3 reads CASSTQGAPHETQYF. CDR3 DNA sequence: TGTGCCAGTAGTACACAGGGGGCGCCCCACGAGACCCAGTACTTC.

The chain recombines TRBV28 with TRBJ2-7, with D possibly being TRBD1 (5 bases). Between the trimmed V and J ends, which lost 3 bases and 4 bases, there was a span of 13 bases. The germline CDR1 and CDR2 sequences are MDHEN and SYDVKM. The CDR3 runs to 14 residues. Here the CDR3 DNA reads TGTGCCAGCAGTTTGCAGGGCTCCGTTTACGAGCAGTACTTC. This encodes CASSLQGSVYEQYF.

The gene calls are TRBV27 and TRBJ1-1; D unclear. Trimming shortened V by 3 bases and J by 7 bases, and 12 bases separated the two germline ends. Germline CDR1 is MNHEY and CDR2 is SMNVEV (reference sequence). This CDR3 comprises 13 residues. In nucleotides, the CDR3 is TGTGCCAGCAGTTTCCTCACCAGTAGTGAAGCTTTCTTT. It codes for CASSFLTSSEAFF.

This clone was counted a few times. The chain recombines TRBV2 with TRBJ1-4; D is undetermined. CDR3 length: 17 residues. V was shortened by 1 base and J by 7 bases, with 19 bases between the two germline ends. Germline-derived CDR1 and CDR2 are SNHLY and FYNNEI. CDR3 sequence: CASSEVVPEGLSEKLFF. The CDR3 DNA follows: TGTGCCAGCAGTGAAGTCGTCCCCGAGGGCCTTAGTGAAAAACTGTTTTTT.

The chain combines TRBV5-1 with TRBJ2-7, with D possibly called TRBD1 or TRBD2 (5 bases each). The ends were cut back, 4 bases at V and 5 bases at J, with 10 bases in the middle. The length of the CDR3 is 12 residues. The germline V gene encodes CDR1 SGHRS and CDR2 YFSETQ. CDR3 sequence: CASSDGGDEQYF. CDR3 nucleotide sequence: TGCGCCAGCAGCGATGGGGGAGACGAGCAGTACTTC.

The rearrangement uses TRBV4-1 and TRBJ1-5, with D maybe TRBD1 (5 bases). Trimming took off 3 bases at V and 5 bases at J, with 11 bases between the two ends. The CDR3 contains 14 residues. Germline CDR1 MGHRA, CDR2 YSYEKL. This CDR3 reads CASSHPSGDQPQHF. CDR3 in DNA: TGCGCCAGCAGCCACCCTTCGGGGGATCAGCCCCAGCATTTT.

The J gene is TRBJ2-1, the V gene TRBV7-8; 11 bases match TRBD2. The CDR3 is made up of 20 amino acids. Germline CDR1 reads SGHVS; CDR2 reads FQNEAQ. V lost 5 bases and J lost 8; bases outside the gene matches: 23. The CDR3 DNA reads as TGTGCCAGCAGCCTCTGGGACGGAGGAACTAGCGGGAGCTTTTTTGATGAGCAGTTCTTC. Its protein is CASSLWDGGTSGSFFDEQFF.